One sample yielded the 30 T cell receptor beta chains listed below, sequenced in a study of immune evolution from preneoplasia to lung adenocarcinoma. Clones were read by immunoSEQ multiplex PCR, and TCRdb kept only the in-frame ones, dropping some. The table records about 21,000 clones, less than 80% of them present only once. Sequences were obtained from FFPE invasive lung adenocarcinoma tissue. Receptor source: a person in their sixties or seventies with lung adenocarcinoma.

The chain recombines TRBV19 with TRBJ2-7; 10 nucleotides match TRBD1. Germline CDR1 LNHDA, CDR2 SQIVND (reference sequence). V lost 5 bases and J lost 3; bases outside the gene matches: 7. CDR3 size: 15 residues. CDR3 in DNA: TGTGCCAGTAGTCCAAAGGGACAGGGGAGCTACGAGCAGTACTTC. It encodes CASSPKGQGSYEQYF.

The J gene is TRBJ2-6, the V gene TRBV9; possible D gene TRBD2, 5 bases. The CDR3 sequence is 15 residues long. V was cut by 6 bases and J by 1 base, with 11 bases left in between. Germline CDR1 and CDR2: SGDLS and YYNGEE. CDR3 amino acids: CASTPGRSGANVLTF. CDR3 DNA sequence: TGTGCCAGCACCCCGGGGAGATCTGGGGCCAACGTCCTGACTTTC.

CDR3 DNA sequence: TGCAGCGTTAGGCGGGGGAGCGCACTTGGCTACACCTTC. Translation gives CSVRRGSALGYTF. V gene TRBV29-1 combines with J gene TRBJ1-2; tentative D call: TRBD1 (5 bases). The V gene's germline CDR1 is SQVTM and CDR2 ANQGSEA. The CDR3 extends over 13 amino acids. Between the trimmed V and J ends, which lost 5 bases and 7 bases, there was a span of 17 bases.

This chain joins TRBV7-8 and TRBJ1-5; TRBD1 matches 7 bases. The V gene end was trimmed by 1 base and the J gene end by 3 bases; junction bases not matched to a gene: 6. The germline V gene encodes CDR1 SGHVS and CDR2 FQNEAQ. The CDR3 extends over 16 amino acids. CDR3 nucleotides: TGTGCCAGCAGCTTAGGTGAGGGGGCGCCCAATCAGCCCCAGCATTTT. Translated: CASSLGEGAPNQPQHF.

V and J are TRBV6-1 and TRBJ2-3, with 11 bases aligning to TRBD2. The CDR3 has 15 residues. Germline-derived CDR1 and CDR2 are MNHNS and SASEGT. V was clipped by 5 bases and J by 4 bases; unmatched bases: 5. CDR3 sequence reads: CASSQLAGAPDTQYF. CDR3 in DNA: TGTGCCAGCAGTCAACTAGCGGGAGCACCAGATACGCAGTATTTT.

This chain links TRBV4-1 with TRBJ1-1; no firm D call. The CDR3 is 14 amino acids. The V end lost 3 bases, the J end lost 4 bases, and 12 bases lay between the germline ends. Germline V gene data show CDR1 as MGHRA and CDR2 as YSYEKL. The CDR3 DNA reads TGCGCCAGCAGCCATGCCCAGAAACTCACTGAAGCTTTCTTT. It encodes CASSHAQKLTEAFF.

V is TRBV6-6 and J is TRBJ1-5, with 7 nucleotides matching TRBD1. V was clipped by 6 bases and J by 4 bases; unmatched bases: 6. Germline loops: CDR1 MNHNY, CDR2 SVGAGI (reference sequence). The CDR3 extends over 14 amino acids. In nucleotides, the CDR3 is TGTGCCAGCAGGCCGGGACAGCAGAATCAGCCCCAGCATTTT. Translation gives CASRPGQQNQPQHF.

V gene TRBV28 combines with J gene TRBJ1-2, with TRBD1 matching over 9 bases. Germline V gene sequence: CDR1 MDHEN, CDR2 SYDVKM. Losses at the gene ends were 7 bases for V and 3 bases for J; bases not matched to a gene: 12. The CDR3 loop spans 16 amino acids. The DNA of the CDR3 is TGTGCCAGCACCAGGCTGGGACAGGGCCACGACTATGGCTACACCTTC. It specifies CASTRLGQGHDYGYTF.

The CDR3, as DNA: TGTGCCACCCAACTAGCGGATCGAGAGACCCAGTACTTC. This sequence encodes CATQLADRETQYF. The chain employs TRBV2 and TRBJ2-5, with TRBD2 identical over 8 bases. V lost 10 bases to trimming and J lost 4 bases; unmatched junction nucleotides: 8. The CDR3 length is 13 residues. Looked up from germline, CDR1 is SNHLY and CDR2 is FYNNEI.

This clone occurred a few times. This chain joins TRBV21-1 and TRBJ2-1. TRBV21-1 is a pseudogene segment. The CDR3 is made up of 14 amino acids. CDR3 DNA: TGTGCCAGCAGCAGAAGTACAGGGAGGAATGAGCAGTTCTTC. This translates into CASSRSTGRNEQFF.

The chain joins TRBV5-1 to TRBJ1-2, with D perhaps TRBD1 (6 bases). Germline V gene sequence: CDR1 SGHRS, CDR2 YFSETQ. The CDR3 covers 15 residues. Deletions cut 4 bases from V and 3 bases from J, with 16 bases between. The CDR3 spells CASSPPQGEDYGYTF. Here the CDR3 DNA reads TGCGCCAGCAGCCCCCCACAGGGAGAGGACTATGGCTACACCTTC.

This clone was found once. The CDR3 bases are TGTGCCAGCAGCTCCCGGACAGGTTGGCCAAGAGAGCAGTTCTTC. The encoded protein is CASSSRTGWPREQFF. The chain couples TRBV11-3 to TRBJ2-1, with 7 positions matching TRBD1. Germline loops: CDR1 SGHNT, CDR2 YENEEA. With V trimmed by 4 bases and J by 10 bases, 13 bases remained unmatched. The CDR3 is made up of 15 amino acids.

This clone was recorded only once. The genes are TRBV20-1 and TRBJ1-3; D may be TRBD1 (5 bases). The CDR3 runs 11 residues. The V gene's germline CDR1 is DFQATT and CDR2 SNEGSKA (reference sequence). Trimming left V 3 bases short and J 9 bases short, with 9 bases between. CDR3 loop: CSARRGPTIYF. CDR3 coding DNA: TGCAGTGCTAGGAGGGGACCCACCATATATTTT.

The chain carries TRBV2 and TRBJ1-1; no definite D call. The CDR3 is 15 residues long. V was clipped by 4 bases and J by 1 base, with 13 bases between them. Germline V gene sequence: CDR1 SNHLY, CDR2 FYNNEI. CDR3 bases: TGTGCCAGCAGTGCGAATACGGTGAAGAACACTGAAGCTTTCTTT. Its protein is CASSANTVKNTEAFF.

The CDR3 nucleotides read TGTGCCAGCACCCGGGACTCCAGCACAGATACGCAGTATTTT. Protein sequence: CASTRDSSTDTQYF. V usage is TRBV25-1 and J usage is TRBJ2-3; the D gene is possibly TRBD2 (6 bases). This CDR3 has 14 amino acids. Trimming cost V 7 bases and J 0 bases, with 11 bases left between them. Germline CDR1 is MGHDK and CDR2 is SYGVNS.

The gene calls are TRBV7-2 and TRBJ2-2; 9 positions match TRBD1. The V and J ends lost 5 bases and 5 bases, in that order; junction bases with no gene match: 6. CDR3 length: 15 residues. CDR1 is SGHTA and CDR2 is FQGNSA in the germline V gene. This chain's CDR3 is CASSTGTGITGELFF. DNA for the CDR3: TGTGCCAGCAGCACCGGGACAGGGATTACCGGGGAGCTGTTTTTT.

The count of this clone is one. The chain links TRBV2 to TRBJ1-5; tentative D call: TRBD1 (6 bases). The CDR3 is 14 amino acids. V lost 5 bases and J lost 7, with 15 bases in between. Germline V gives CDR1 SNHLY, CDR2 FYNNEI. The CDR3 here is CASSWEKGEQPQHF. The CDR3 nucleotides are TGTGCCAGCAGTTGGGAGAAGGGGGAACAGCCCCAGCATTTT.

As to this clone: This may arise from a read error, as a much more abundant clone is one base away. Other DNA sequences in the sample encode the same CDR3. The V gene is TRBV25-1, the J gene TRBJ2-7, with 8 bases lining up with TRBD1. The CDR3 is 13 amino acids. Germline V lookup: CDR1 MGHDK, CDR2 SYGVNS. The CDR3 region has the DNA TGTGCCAGCCTAAAGACAGGGGCCTATGAGCAGTACTTC. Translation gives CASLKTGAYEQYF.

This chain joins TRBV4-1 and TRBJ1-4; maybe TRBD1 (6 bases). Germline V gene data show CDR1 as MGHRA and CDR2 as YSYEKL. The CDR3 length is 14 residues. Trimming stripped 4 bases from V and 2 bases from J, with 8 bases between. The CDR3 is CASSPDRTNEKLFF. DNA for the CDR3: TGCGCCAGCAGCCCCGACAGGACTAATGAAAAACTGTTTTTT.

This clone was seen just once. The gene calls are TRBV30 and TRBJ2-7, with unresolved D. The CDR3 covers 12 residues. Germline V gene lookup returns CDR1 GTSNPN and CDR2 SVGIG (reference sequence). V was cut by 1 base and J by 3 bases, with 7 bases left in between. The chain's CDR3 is CAWSDSYYEQYF. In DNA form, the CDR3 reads TGTGCCTGGAGTGACAGTTACTACGAGCAGTACTTC.

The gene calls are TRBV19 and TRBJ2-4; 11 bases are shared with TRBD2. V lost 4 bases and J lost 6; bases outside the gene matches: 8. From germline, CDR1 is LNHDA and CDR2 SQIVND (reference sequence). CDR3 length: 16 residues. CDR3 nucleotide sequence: TGTGCCAGTAGTAGGGGGACTAGCGGAAGTGGAAACATTCAGTACTTC. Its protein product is CASSRGTSGSGNIQYF.

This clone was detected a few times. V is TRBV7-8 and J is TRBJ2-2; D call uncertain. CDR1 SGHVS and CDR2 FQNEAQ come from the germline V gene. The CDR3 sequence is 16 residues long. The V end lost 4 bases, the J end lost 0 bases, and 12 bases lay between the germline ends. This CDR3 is CASSSALGTNTGELFF. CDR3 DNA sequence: TGTGCCAGCAGCTCCGCTTTAGGGACGAACACCGGGGAGCTGTTTTTT.

CDR3 amino acids: CASSGGTSGTAQYF. In DNA form, the CDR3 reads TGTGCCAGCAGTGGGGGGACTAGCGGGACGGCCCAGTACTTC. The V and J genes are TRBV2 and TRBJ2-5; TRBD2 matches 13 bases. CDR1 is SNHLY, CDR2 FYNNEI, per germline. This CDR3 spans 14 amino acids. V was pared by 4 bases and J by 9 bases, with 5 bases of the junction left unmatched.

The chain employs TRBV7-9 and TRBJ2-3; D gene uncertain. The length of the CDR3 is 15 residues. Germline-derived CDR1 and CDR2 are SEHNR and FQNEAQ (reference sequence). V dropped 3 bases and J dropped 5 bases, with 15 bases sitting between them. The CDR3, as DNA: TGTGCCAGCAGCTTTTTGATGGAGCTAGAAGATACGCAGTATTTT. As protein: CASSFLMELEDTQYF.

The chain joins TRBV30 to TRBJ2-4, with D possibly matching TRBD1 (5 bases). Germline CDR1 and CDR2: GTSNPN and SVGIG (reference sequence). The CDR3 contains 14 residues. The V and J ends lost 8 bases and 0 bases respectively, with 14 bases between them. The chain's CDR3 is CAGESDKAKNIQYF. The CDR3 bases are TGTGCCGGGGAATCGGACAAAGCCAAAAACATTCAGTACTTC.

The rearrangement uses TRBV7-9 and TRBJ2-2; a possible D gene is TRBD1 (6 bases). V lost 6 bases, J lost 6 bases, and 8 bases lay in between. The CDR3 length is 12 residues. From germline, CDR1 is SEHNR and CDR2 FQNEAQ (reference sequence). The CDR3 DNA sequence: TGTGCCAGCAGTCGACAGGCCGGGGAGCTGTTTTTT. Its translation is CASSRQAGELFF.

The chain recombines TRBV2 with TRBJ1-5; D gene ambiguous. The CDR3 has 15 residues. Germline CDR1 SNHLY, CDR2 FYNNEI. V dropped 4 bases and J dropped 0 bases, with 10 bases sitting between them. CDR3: CASSGAEISNQPQHF. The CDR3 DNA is TGTGCCAGCAGTGGAGCAGAGATTAGCAATCAGCCCCAGCATTTT.

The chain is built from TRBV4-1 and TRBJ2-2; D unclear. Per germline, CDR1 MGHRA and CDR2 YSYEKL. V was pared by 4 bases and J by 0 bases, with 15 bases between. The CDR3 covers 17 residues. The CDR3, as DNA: TGCGCCAGCAGCCCTGGGTTCTTCAGAGCGAACACCGGGGAGCTGTTTTTT. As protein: CASSPGFFRANTGELFF.

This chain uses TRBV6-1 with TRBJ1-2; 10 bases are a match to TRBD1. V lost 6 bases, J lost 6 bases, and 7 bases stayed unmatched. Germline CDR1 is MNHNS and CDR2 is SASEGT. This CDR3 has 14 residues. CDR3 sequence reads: CASRSRQGANGYTF. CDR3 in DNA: TGTGCCAGCAGGTCCCGACAGGGGGCGAATGGCTACACCTTC.

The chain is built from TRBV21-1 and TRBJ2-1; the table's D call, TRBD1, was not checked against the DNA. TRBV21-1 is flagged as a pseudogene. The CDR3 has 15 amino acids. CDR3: CASSSYRTDYNEQFF. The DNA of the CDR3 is TGTGCCAGCAGCAGTTACCGGACAGACTACAATGAGCAGTTCTTC.